The clone carrying this TCR beta chain was seen many times. Its antigen is unidentified. Amplified TCR beta CDR3 regions derived from RNA transcripts. The HTBI primer set served for first-round RT-PCR of the TCR CDR3. TCRdb re-called the multiplex PCR reads with MiXCR, one entry per CDR3 protein. This table holds tens of thousands of distinct CDR3 sequences, roughly half found once. At least 3 on the Clinical Activity Score was recorded for ophthalmopathy patients, who also had NOSPECS grade at least 4 and duration under 3 months. This sample is part of a study of T cells in Graves' hyperthyroidism and ophthalmopathy. General observations from the study: Most clonotypes expanded in the thyroid (above 0.001) were also present in blood.

The CDR3 sequence is 15 residues long. Germline CDR1 SEHNR, CDR2 FQNEAQ (reference sequence). Between the trimmed V and J ends, which lost 2 bases and 0 bases, there was a span of 11 bases. The sequenced sample was blood. This clonotype originated in a woman aged 60-75 years with Graves' ophthalmopathy. V and J are TRBV7-9 and TRBJ2-7; D gene uncertain. CDR3 coding DNA: TGTGCCAGCAGCTTATTTGATAAGAGCTCCTACGAGCAGTACTTC. It specifies CASSLFDKSSYEQYF.